A selection of T cell receptor beta chains follows, all from one sample in a study of cytomegalovirus exposure and HLA in healthy donors. Assay used: immunoSEQ multiplex PCR; TCRdb lists only in-frame clones, some missing. The sample lists about 160,000 clones, roughly 87% occurring once. Sequenced input: PBMCs. All receptors derive from a woman aged 25 to 39 in good health and CMV-seronegative. The CDR3 runs from the conserved cysteine through the conserved F or W. Each record gives: V gene, D gene, clone size, J gene, CDR3 protein, CDR3 DNA. The D gene is left open where the match is weak. The listing skips clone size in some rows; elsewhere it reads once, few, many or a size class.

TRBV4-1	TRBD2	once	TRBJ2-1	CASSQDRLRAGGPVGYNEQFF	TGCGCCAGCAGCCAAGATCGCTTAAGGGCGGGAGGCCCGGTTGGGTACAATGAGCAGTTCTTC
TRBV10-1	TRBD1	.	TRBJ1-6	CASSEYRGNSPLHF	TGCGCCAGCAGTGAGTACAGGGGTAATTCACCCCTCCACTTT
TRBV5-1	TRBD1	once	TRBJ2-7	CASSRGDRGNHEQYF	TGCGCCAGCAGCCGGGGGGACAGGGGGAACCACGAGCAGTACTTC
TRBV5-4	TRBD1	.	TRBJ2-7	CASSFGQGMDNEQYF	TGTGCCAGCAGCTTCGGACAGGGAATGGATAACGAGCAGTACTTC
TRBV29-1	TRBD2	.	TRBJ2-7	CSVEPGLARGEQYF	TGCAGCGTTGAACCGGGACTAGCCCGCGGGGAGCAGTACTTC
TRBV7-8	TRBD2	.	TRBJ2-7	CASSLGLAGGFSYEQYF	TGTGCCAGCAGCCTCGGACTAGCGGGGGGCTTCTCCTACGAGCAGTACTTC
TRBV28	TRBD1	.	TRBJ2-5	CASSPTGLETQYF	TGTGCCAGCAGTCCGACAGGGTTGGAGACCCAGTACTTC
TRBV21-1	.	.	TRBJ1-1	CAIWHGRGKNTEAFF	TGTGCCATCTGGCATGGTAGGGGAAAGAACACTGAAGCTTTCTTT
TRBV9	.	once	TRBJ2-7	CASSPTGSPSYEQYF	TGTGCCAGCAGCCCCACGGGGTCCCCCTCCTACGAGCAGTACTTC
TRBV30	.	once	TRBJ1-2	CAWSETPRGGYTF	TGTGCCTGGAGTGAGACTCCCCGGGGTGGCTACACCTTC
TRBV5-1	.	.	TRBJ1-5	CASSWGVGNQPQHF	TGCGCCAGCAGCTGGGGCGTGGGCAATCAGCCCCAGCATTTT
TRBV5-8	.	.	TRBJ2-1	CANIKVGARYHNEQFF	TGTGCCAACATTAAGGTAGGGGCGCGGTACCACAATGAGCAGTTCTTC
TRBV19	.	.	TRBJ2-7	CASSIIGTSYEQYF	TGTGCCAGTAGTATTATCGGGACTTCCTACGAGCAGTACTTC
TRBV7-6	.	.	TRBJ2-7	CASSLEGEEQYF	TGTGCCAGCAGCTTAGAGGGAGAGGAGCAGTACTTC
TRBV11-2	TRBD2	.	TRBJ2-2	CASSLTGTRRSGELFF	TGTGCCAGCAGCTTGACCGGGACTAGAAGGTCCGGGGAGCTGTTTTTT
TRBV7-2	.	.	TRBJ2-5	CASSLGVMIQETQYF	TGTGCCAGCAGCTTAGGCGTAATGATCCAAGAGACCCAGTACTTC
TRBV28	.	.	TRBJ1-3	CASSLPGQTGNTIYF	TGTGCCAGCAGTTTACCCGGACAGACTGGAAACACCATATATTTT
TRBV10-1	TRBD2	.	TRBJ2-3	CASSDISGPSTDTQYF	TGCGCCAGCAGTGATATTAGCGGGCCTAGCACAGATACGCAGTATTTT
TRBV18	.	.	TRBJ2-3	CASSPSSTDTQYF	TGTGCCAGCTCACCATCTAGCACAGATACGCAGTATTTT
TRBV29-1	TRBD1	.	TRBJ1-2	CSGTGGAGGYTF	TGCAGCGGAACAGGGGGCGCGGGAGGCTACACCTTC
TRBV6-1	.	.	TRBJ2-7	CASSEDGVAGISYEQYF	TGTGCCAGCAGTGAAGATGGAGTGGCAGGGATAAGCTACGAGCAGTACTTC
TRBV6-5	.	few	TRBJ1-4	CASSYGGRMFF	TGTGCCAGCAGTTACGGGGGGAGAATGTTTTTT
TRBV6-5	TRBD1	.	TRBJ2-7	CASNRQGLYEQYF	TGTGCCAGCAACAGACAGGGCCTCTACGAGCAGTACTTC
TRBV7-9	.	.	TRBJ1-1	CASSLLRADQGEAFF	TGTGCCAGCAGCTTACTAAGGGCCGATCAGGGTGAAGCTTTCTTT
TRBV18	TRBD2	once	TRBJ2-5	CASSPPRRGSREETQYF	TGTGCCAGCTCACCACCCCGGCGGGGGAGCCGGGAGGAGACCCAGTACTTC
TRBV5-1	.	.	TRBJ2-7	CASSFLEANEQYF	TGCGCCAGCAGCTTTTTAGAAGCGAACGAGCAGTACTTC
TRBV5-1	.	.	TRBJ2-7	CASSPGTGIISYEQYF	TGCGCCAGCAGCCCGGGAACAGGGATTATCTCCTACGAGCAGTACTTC
TRBV9	.	.	TRBJ1-2	CASSVGSNYGYTF	TGTGCCAGCAGCGTCGGGAGTAACTATGGCTACACCTTC
TRBV15	.	.	TRBJ1-2	CATSRPGQGYTF	TGTGCCACCAGCAGACCCGGACAGGGCTACACCTTC
TRBV19	TRBD1	.	TRBJ1-6	CASSPGDRANSPLHF	TGTGCCAGTAGTCCTGGGGACAGGGCCAATTCACCCCTCCACTTT
TRBV7-9	TRBD1	few	TRBJ2-5	CASSLQGEETQYF	TGTGCCAGCAGCTTGCAGGGGGAGGAGACCCAGTACTTC
TRBV7-8	TRBD1	.	TRBJ1-1	CASSLRTGGTEAFF	TGTGCCAGCAGCTTACGGACAGGGGGCACTGAAGCTTTCTTT
TRBV5-1	.	.	TRBJ2-5	CASRQGGETQYF	TGCGCCAGCAGACAGGGTGGAGAGACCCAGTACTTC
TRBV14	.	once	TRBJ2-7	CASSQGRGLYEQYF	TGTGCCAGCAGCCAAGGGAGGGGGCTCTACGAGCAGTACTTC
TRBV6-6	TRBD2	.	TRBJ2-3	CASSYGRGVMTDTQYF	TGTGCCAGCAGTTACGGACGGGGGGTAATGACAGATACGCAGTATTTT